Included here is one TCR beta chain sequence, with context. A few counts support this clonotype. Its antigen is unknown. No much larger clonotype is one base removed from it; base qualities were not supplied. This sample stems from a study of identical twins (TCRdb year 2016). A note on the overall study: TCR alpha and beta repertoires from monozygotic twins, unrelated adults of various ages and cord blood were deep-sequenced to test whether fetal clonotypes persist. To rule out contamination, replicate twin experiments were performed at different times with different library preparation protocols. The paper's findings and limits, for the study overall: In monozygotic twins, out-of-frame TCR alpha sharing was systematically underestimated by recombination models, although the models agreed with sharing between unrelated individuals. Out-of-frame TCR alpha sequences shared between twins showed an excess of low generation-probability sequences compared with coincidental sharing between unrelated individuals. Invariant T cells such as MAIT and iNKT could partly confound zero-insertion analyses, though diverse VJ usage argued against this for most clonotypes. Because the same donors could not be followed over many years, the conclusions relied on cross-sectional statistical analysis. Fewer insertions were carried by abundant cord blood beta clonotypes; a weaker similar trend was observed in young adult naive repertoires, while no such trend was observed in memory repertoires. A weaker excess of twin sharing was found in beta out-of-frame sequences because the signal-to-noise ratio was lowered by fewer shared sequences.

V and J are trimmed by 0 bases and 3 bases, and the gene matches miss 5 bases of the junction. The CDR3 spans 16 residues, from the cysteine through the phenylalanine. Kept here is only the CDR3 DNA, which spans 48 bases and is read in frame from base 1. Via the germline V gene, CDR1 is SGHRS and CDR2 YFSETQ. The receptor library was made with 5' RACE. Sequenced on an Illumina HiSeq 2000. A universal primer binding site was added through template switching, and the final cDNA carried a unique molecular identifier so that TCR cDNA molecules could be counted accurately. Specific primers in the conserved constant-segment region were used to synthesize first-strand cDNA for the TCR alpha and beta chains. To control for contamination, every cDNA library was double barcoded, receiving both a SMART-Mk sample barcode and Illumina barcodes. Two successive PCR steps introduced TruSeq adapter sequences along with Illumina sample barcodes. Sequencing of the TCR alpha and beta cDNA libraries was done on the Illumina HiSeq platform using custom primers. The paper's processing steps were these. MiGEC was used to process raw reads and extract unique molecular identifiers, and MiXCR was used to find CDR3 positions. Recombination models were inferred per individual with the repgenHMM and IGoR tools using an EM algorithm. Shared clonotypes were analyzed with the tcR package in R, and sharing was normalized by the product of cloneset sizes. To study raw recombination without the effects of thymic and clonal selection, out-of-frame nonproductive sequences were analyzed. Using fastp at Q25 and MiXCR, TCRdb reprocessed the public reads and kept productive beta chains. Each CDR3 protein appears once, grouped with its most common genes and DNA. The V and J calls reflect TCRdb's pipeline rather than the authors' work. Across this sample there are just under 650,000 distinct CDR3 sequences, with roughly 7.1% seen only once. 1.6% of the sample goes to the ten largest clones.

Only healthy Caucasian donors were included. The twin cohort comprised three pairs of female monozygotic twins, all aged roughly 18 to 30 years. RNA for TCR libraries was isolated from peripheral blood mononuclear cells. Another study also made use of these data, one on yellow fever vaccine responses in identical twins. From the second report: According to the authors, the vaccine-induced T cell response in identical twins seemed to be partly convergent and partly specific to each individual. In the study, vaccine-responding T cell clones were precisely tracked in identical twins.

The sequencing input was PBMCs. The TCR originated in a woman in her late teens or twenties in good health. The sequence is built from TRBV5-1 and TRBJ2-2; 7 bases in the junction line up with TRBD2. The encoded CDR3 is CASSLAGGTDTGELFF. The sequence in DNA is TGCGCCAGCAGCTTGGCCGGGGGGACCGACACCGGGGAGCTGTTTTTT.